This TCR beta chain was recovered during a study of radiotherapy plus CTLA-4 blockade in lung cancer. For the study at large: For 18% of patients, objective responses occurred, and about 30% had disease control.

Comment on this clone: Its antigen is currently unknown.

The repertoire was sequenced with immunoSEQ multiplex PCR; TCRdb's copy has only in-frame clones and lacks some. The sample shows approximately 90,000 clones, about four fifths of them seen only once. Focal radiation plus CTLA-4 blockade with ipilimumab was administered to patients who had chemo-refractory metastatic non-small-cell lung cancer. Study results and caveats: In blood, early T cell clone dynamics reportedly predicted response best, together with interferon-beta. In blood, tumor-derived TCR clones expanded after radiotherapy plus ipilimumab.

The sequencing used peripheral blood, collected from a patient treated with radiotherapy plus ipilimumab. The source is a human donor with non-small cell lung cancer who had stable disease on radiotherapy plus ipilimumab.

The CDR3 reads CASSHRIRGQHEKLFF. DNA of the CDR3: TGTGCCAGCAGCCACCGGATCCGGGGACAGCATGAAAAACTGTTTTTT. V is TRBV14 and J is TRBJ1-4; 7 nucleotides match TRBD1. CDR1 is SGHDN, CDR2 FVKESK, per germline. This CDR3 has 16 amino acids. After removal of 3 bases from V and 6 bases from J, the junction contained 10 bases not matched to a gene.